This T cell receptor beta chain was sequenced in a study of T-cell reconstitution after alpha-beta-depleted transplantation in children. The study, taken as a whole, reports: By one year post-transplant, T-cell counts and diversity largely arose from T cells that were newly produced. Surviving thymic progenitors and recipient T cells were the source of high TCRbeta diversity at day 60 in some patients.

Unique molecular identifiers were incorporated during preparation of the TCRbeta library. TCRdb analysed the PCR reads with MiXCR anew, one entry per CDR3 protein. This table has a few hundred thousand distinct CDR3 sequences, over 7.5% appearing once. This clonotype was counted ten times or more. Its target is unknown. The V gene's germline CDR1 is LNHNV and CDR2 YYDKDF (reference sequence). V shed 0 bases and J shed 8 bases, with 11 bases lying between them. The CDR3 is 15 amino acids. The chain couples TRBV15 to TRBJ1-6; no clear D gene. The receptor was derived from a female patient aged 2-9 years who had a stem cell transplant for Fanconi anemia, so the T cells may come from the graft donor. The sample here was peripheral blood, taken 360 days after TCRalphabeta/CD19-depleted stem cell transplant. CDR3 sequence (DNA): TGTGCCACCAGCAGAGATAGGGCGGAATATTCACCCCTCCACTTT. It encodes CATSRDRAEYSPLHF.